The sequence of this TCR beta chain was determined in a study of CD8+CD57+ T cells in acquired aplastic anemia. Study observations and caveats: Overlapping CD8+ CDR3 repertoires of patients and controls contained approximately 28 shared sequences.

The germline V gene has CDR1 ENHRY and CDR2 SYGVKD. The CDR3 is 16 amino acids. The junction had 8 bases not matched to a gene; V was cut back by 2 bases and J by 3 bases. Profiling of TCR beta VDJ combinations and CDR3 sequences used genomic DNA as template. TCRdb analysed the reads with MiXCR anew, one entry per CDR3 protein. Altogether under 350,000 distinct CDR3 sequences are present, under 65% being singletons, with the ten largest covering 1% to 1.5%. Sequenced patients had shown CD8+CD57+ cell expansion by flow cytometry. Each patient carried a diagnosis of severe acquired aplastic anemia. Details on this clonotype: Its specificity is not known.

The receptor's source is a human donor with aplastic anemia. The sequenced sample consisted of sorted CD4+, CD8+, or CD8+CD57+ T cells (not recorded which) from PBMCs. The chain uses TRBV10-3 and TRBJ2-3, with TRBD2 matching over 7 bases. In DNA form, the CDR3 reads TGTGCCATCAGTGAGACAGGAGGGAGGGTTACAGATACGCAGTATTTT. This gives the protein CAISETGGRVTDTQYF.